This T cell receptor beta chain was recovered during a study of molecular identifiers for immune sequencing clone quantification. Whole-study findings and limits: More than 98% of effector molecules, versus under 1% of naive-cell molecules, belonged to clones above 20 RNA copies.

TCRdb reanalysed the PCR reads using MiXCR and keeps one entry per CDR3 protein. The repertoire consists of 300,000 to 350,000 distinct CDR3 sequences, with 20% to 25% occurring once and the leading ten covering approximately 0.85%. In its sample, this clonotype was seen many times. Its antigen remains unidentified. Trimming shortened V by 4 bases and J by 0 bases, and 14 bases separated the two germline ends. This CDR3 comprises 16 residues. Germline V gives CDR1 SNHLY, CDR2 FYNNEI. The source of this sequence is a human donor in good health. Some libraries in this study had Jurkat cell RNA spiked in. Material for sequencing was naive CD8+ T cells from blood, with Jurkat cell RNA spiked in. Indicated subset: FACS-sorted CD8+CD4-CCR7+CD45RA+ naive T cells. The J gene is TRBJ2-3, the V gene TRBV2, with D possibly being TRBD2 (5 bases). Here the CDR3 reads CASSVNRETSTDTQYF. CDR3 in DNA: TGTGCCAGCAGTGTTAATCGGGAAACTAGCACAGATACGCAGTATTTT.